The clone carrying this TCR beta chain was detected a few times. Its antigen remains unidentified. Trimming shortened V by 0 bases and J by 13 bases, and 9 bases separated the two germline ends. From germline, CDR1 is ENHRY and CDR2 SYGVKD. The CDR3 is 11 residues long. This sample was included in a study of OX40 agonist ivuxolimab in advanced cancers. Findings and limits, study-wide: There was clonal expansion of CD4+ and CD8+ blood T cells by week 6 at 0.1 to 3.0 mg/kg.

The repertoire was sequenced with immunoSEQ multiplex PCR; TCRdb's copy has only in-frame clones and lacks some. The table shows tens of thousands of clones, with just under 85% occurring only once. This clonotype was obtained from an adult with an advanced solid tumor such as melanoma, head and neck, liver or kidney cancer. The gene calls are TRBV10-3 and TRBJ1-1; no clear D gene. Here the sequenced sample was CD4+ or CD8+ T cells sorted from blood, taken in a trial of the OX40 agonist ivuxolimab. Here the CDR3 reads CAISESGKVFF. CDR3 sequence (DNA): TGTGCCATCAGTGAGTCCGGGAAGGTTTTCTTT.